This T cell receptor (beta chain) is drawn from a study of siplizumab effects on memory and regulatory T cells (dated by TCRdb to the late 2010s). For the study in its entirety: Across eight responder-stimulator pairs, mixed lymphocyte reactions were run as pairs, about 1 with siplizumab at approximately 0.91 ug/mL and about 1 without drug. The study examined how the anti-CD2 antibody siplizumab affects alloreactive T-cell subsets in allogeneic mixed lymphocyte reactions built from human PBMCs. On the study overall, not on this receptor specifically: Siplizumab significantly reduced the cumulative frequency of alloreactive sequences traceable to unstimulated CD4+ memory T cells. The suppressive function of proliferating Tregs from siplizumab cultures was not functionally confirmed. Among mappable alloreactive CD4+ clones, an average Treg-derived fraction of about 70% was observed with siplizumab, compared with roughly 25% in control reactions. Because sequences at frequencies below about 10^-5 were poorly captured, only a minor fraction of alloreactive clones could be mapped back to unstimulated subsets. Unstimulated naive T cells appeared to be more diverse than memory T cells, and naive cells seemed to make a substantial contribution to the alloresponse. For roughly 80-97% of proliferating CD4+ or CD8+ clones, no naive or memory phenotype could be assigned.

The germline V gene (reference sequence) yields LNHNV for CDR1 and YYDKDF for CDR2. The CDR3 measures 16 amino acids from cysteine to phenylalanine. This entry keeps only the CDR3 DNA: 48 bases, framed from base 1. Trimming costs V 0 bases and J 2 bases, and their ends lie 8 bases apart. Cells in the mixed lymphocyte reaction were cultured together at 37 degrees C for 6 days. Responder PBMCs were labelled with CFSE and stimulator PBMCs with Violet Dye, then combined at a 1:1 ratio. Sorted unstimulated T cells, along with proliferating T cells recovered from mixed lymphocyte reactions, underwent TCRbeta CDR3 sequencing. Fresh whole blood from about 10 HLA-typed healthy donors served as the source for isolating PBMCs. For TCR sequencing, responder T cells that had proliferated and were CFSE-low were FACS-sorted once the mixed lymphocyte reaction was over. This clone was recorded once. Its antigen is not yet known. Base qualities are not recorded, but no much larger clone differs from it by a single base.

The library was produced with the immunoSEQ multiplex PCR assay. Each sample had roughly 100,000 TCR templates assayed by the deep sequencing platform. Genomic DNA extracted from sorted T cells was the material used for TCRbeta CDR3 sequencing. Concerning the study's data processing: The R programming language was used for clonal analysis of the TCRbeta CDR3 data. Comparing unstimulated samples against CFSE-low samples taken after the reaction was how alloreactive CD4+ and CD8+ clones were defined. Regulatory or non-regulatory origin of alloreactive CD4+ clones was assigned by matching sequences to the sorted unstimulated Treg and non-Treg repertoires. Imported from immuneACCESS, the table was reduced by TCRdb to in-frame sequences with V and J called. These copies leave out some clones; in studies compared against another copy, an unresolved V gene accounts for under half, and the cause of the remainder is not known. V, J and clone size derive from that table, while D and trimming were established from the DNA sequence. This sample lists fewer than 5,500 clones; around 50% were detected once. Of the sample, roughly 3.9% is held by the ten largest clones.

The V and J genes are TRBV15 and TRBJ2-6, with a weak D call of TRBD2 (6 bases match). The sample was CFSE-low (dividing) CD4+ T cells sorted from an allogeneic mixed lymphocyte reaction. The receptor comes from a human donor in good health; the cells came from an allogeneic mixed lymphocyte reaction. Some clones in this sample may be carry-over from other donors' samples. The CDR3 in this case is CATSRDRGTGANVLTF. DNA sequence: TGTGCCACCAGCAGAGATCGGGGGACTGGGGCCAACGTCCTGACTTTC.